This T cell receptor (beta chain) was recorded in a study of shared clonotypes between healthy human individuals (dated by TCRdb to 2019 to 2021). Some background on the complete study: A few men and two women, aged 18 to 49 years, made up the cohort. Different laboratories and diverse techniques were used to prepare libraries and sequence TCR repertoires, to increase sequencing depth and limit assay-specific biases. To estimate repertoire size and how much clonotype sharing occurs between individuals, the study deeply sequenced the blood TCR repertoires of five healthy adults. Per donor, leukapheresis produced somewhere between about 0.85 and 8.9 billion PBMCs. The study at large found these results: Because the study included a small number of donors, the genetic and exposure-history diversity represented was limited. Pairwise subsampling indicated that sequencing depth was expected to affect the degree of clonotype sharing among donors. Sampling was restricted to blood, and TCR repertoires in tissue are likely to differ from TCR repertoires in blood.

Regarding this clone: Its antigen remains unidentified. No much larger clone exists at a distance of one base, and base qualities are not known.

Healthy HIV-negative adults with no recently reported acute infections or vaccinations were included as donors. Only Caucasian adults living in Nashville, Tennessee, USA were represented among the donors. In the unsorted samples, tens of millions of PBMCs were counted, and genomic DNA was extracted using the QIAamp DNA Blood Mini kit. Blood was obtained by leukapheresis, after which PBMCs were separated by Ficoll-Histopaque density gradient centrifugation and cryopreserved in liquid nitrogen vapor phase. The CDR1 and CDR2 encoded by the germline V gene (reference sequence) are MNHNY and SVGAGI. Compared with germline, V lacks 0 bases and J lacks 7 bases; bases without a gene match: 7. The CDR3, from cysteine to phenylalanine, totals 16 residues. Of the read, only the CDR3 DNA is kept; its 48 bases are in frame from base 1. Using the deep immunoSEQ assay, multiplex PCR amplified TCR CDR3 regions from genomic DNA. For each cell subset, the extracted genomic DNA was distributed evenly across all wells of several immunoSEQ 96-well plates, and each plate served as one replicate. For unsorted PBMC, each replicate PCR was loaded with approximately 300 ng genomic DNA, equivalent to tens of thousands of T cell genomes. Unsorted PBMC genomic DNA was sequenced across ten immunoSEQ deep assay plates. Purified libraries were measured with a Qubit 3.0 fluorometer, size-checked on a Bioanalyzer 2100, and measured again with the KAPA Library Quantification kit. Every immunoSEQ 96-well plate was sequenced on a separate single-read 150-cycle Illumina NextSeq 550 flow cell. From the authors' description of their analysis: The immunoSEQ output contained only junctional sequences without quality scores, so filtering could not match that applied to full-length reads. To assign V/J genes and CDR3, sequences were annotated using PyIR, a Python wrapper for IgBLAST v1.9, with IMGT germline references. Reads were removed for weak V/J assignments (E-value above 1e-6), missing CDR3, stop codons, out-of-frame junctions, or ambiguous translated residues. V3J clonotypes were defined as sequences sharing an identical inferred V gene, J gene, and CDR3 amino acid sequence. Percentage overlap between repertoires was computed as shared unique clonotypes divided by the size of the smaller repertoire. Repertoire richness was assessed with RTK rarefaction, the Chao1 estimator, and Recon v2.1 estimates of unobserved clonotypes. In TCRdb, the immuneACCESS table is reduced to in-frame sequences with V and J assigned. These tables do not hold every clone; where another copy was compared, an unresolved V gene accounts for under half, and the others remain unexplained. V, J and clone size reflect that table, while D and trimming were determined from the DNA. This sample has about 480,000 clones in its table, and 79% of those were observed once. The ten largest clones represent roughly 13% of the sample.

The material sequenced was PBMCs. This clonotype was obtained from a woman aged 40-49 years in good health. Some clones in this sample may be carry-over from other donors' samples. The chain is encoded by TRBV6-6 joined to TRBJ2-1; TRBD2 fits 9 bases in the junction. The CDR3 has the sequence CASSYSGGGGRNEQFF. The DNA sequence reads TGTGCCAGCAGTTACTCCGGCGGGGGGGGGAGGAATGAGCAGTTCTTC.